These 7 T cell receptor beta chains share one sample of origin, sequenced in a study of CD4 and CD8 cells across lung adenocarcinoma regions. From the PCR reads, TCRdb called clonotypes with MiXCR, one entry per CDR3 protein. The repertoire holds approximately 3,100 distinct CDR3 sequences, about 62% seen once, with about 17% in the top ten. Sequenced sample: CD8+ T cells from the margin of a lung tumor. The source of these receptors is a female donor with lung adenocarcinoma. The CD4 and CD8 labels of this study may be unreliable.

The genes are TRBV10-1 and TRBJ2-1; TRBD1 or TRBD2 may be the D gene (5 bases each). The DNA matches TRBJ2-5 better at its end, which makes the J call doubtful. Germline CDR1 WNHNN, CDR2 SYGVQD (reference sequence). This CDR3 spans 13 amino acids. CDR3 residues: CASSRGLQETQYF. CDR3 nucleotides: TGCGCCAGCAGTCGGGGCCTACAAGAGACCCAGTACTTC.

By share, this clonotype counts as medium-sized. The chain couples TRBV7-2 to TRBJ1-2, with D possibly matching TRBD1 (6 bases). The CDR3 consists of 14 residues. Trimming removed 8 bases at V and 4 bases at J, with 17 bases between. The germline V gene has CDR1 SGHTA and CDR2 FQGNSA. CDR3 sequence: CASAPGGGLYGYTF. CDR3 in DNA: TGTGCCAGCGCCCCCGGAGGGGGACTCTATGGCTACACCTTC.

Relative to its sample, this clonotype is medium-sized. This sequence joins TRBV6-1 and TRBJ2-1; no clear D gene. The DNA end lines up better with TRBJ2-7; the J call may be wrong. The germline V gene encodes CDR1 MNHNS and CDR2 SASEGT. The length of the CDR3 is 12 residues. The DNA for the CDR3 is TGTGCCAGCAGTGAATGGAGAAACGAGCAGTACTTC. Its protein product is CASSEWRNEQYF.

This chain joins TRBV6-1 and TRBJ2-3; tentative D call: TRBD1 (6 bases). From germline, CDR1 is MNHNS and CDR2 SASEGT. The length of the CDR3 is 13 residues. The V gene lost 8 bases and the J gene lost 5 bases, with 14 bases spanning the gap. The CDR3 DNA sequence: TGTGCCAGCGGCGGACAGAACCAAGATACGCAGTATTTT. It codes for CASGGQNQDTQYF.

The gene calls are TRBV30 and TRBJ2-3, with D unresolved. The CDR3 runs 12 residues. Per germline, CDR1 GTSNPN and CDR2 SVGIG (reference sequence). Trimming shortened V by 3 bases and J by 1 base, and 5 bases separated the two germline ends. This chain's CDR3 is CAWSRGTDTQYF. As DNA, the CDR3 is TGTGCCTGGAGCCGGGGCACAGATACGCAGTATTTT. Looking up the rest from reference TRBV30 and TRBJ2-3 gives the full variable domain: SQTIHQWPATLVQPVGSPLSLECTVEGTSNPNLYWYRQAAGRGLQLLFYSVGIGQISSEVPQNLSASRPQDRQFILSSKKLLLSDSGFYLCAWSRGTDTQYFGPGTRLTVL.

This chain uses TRBV6-5 with TRBJ2-3; a weak D match, TRBD1 (5 bases). Between the trimmed V and J ends, which lost 2 bases and 3 bases, there was a span of 15 bases. The CDR3 is 16 residues long. The germline CDR1 and CDR2 sequences are MNHEY and SVGAGI. CDR3 in DNA: TGTGCCAGCAGTTACGGGGCGACGTCAGGGACAGATACGCAGTATTTT. Its translation: CASSYGATSGTDTQYF.

The chain is built from TRBV7-2 and TRBJ2-3, with 10 bases aligning to TRBD2. Germline trimming cut 4 bases from V and 5 bases from J; bases unmatched to any gene: 9. This CDR3 has 16 residues. The germline V gene encodes CDR1 SGHTA and CDR2 FQGNSA. CDR3 residues: CASSSQASGSGDTQYF. Written as DNA, the CDR3 is TGTGCCAGCAGCTCCCAAGCTAGCGGGAGTGGAGATACGCAGTATTTT.